The 10 T cell receptor beta chains in this list originate from one sample, sequenced in a study of T cell repertoires in aging, cancer and after chemotherapy. TRB rearrangements spanning V, D and J were amplified using mixed TRB-A/B primers. TCRdb itself ran the multiplex PCR reads through MiXCR, one entry per CDR3 protein. Found here are fewer than 9,000 distinct CDR3 sequences, 32% of them singletons; the top ten hold approximately 12%. TCR beta rearrangements were amplified from peripheral blood genomic DNA. Sequencing used blood. The receptor source for this set is a human donor in good health.

This clonotype was observed a handful of times. The CDR3 spells CASSQARDSLYEQYF. CDR3 sequence (DNA): TGTGCCAGCAGCCAGGCCCGGGACAGCTTATACGAGCAGTACTTC. J is TRBJ2-7 and V is TRBV4-2; 7 bases match TRBD1. The CDR3 contains 15 residues. With V trimmed by 3 bases and J by 4 bases, 9 bases remained unmatched. The germline CDR1 and CDR2 sequences are LGHNA and YNFKEQ.

This clonotype showed up just a few times. The chain joins TRBV10-3 to TRBJ2-3; TRBD2 matches at 11 bases. This CDR3 has 14 residues. V dropped 7 bases and J dropped 4; count of bases not matched to a gene: 4. The germline gives CDR1 ENHRY, CDR2 SYGVKD. CDR3 protein: CAINSGGASDTQYF. CDR3 sequence (DNA): TGTGCCATCAATAGCGGGGGGGCATCAGATACGCAGTATTTT.

The genes are TRBV4-3 and TRBJ1-5; TRBD1 might be the D (5 bases). The V end lost 0 bases, the J end lost 7 bases, and 16 bases lay between the germline ends. Germline CDR1 is LGHNA and CDR2 is YSLEER. The CDR3 runs 16 residues. The CDR3 DNA reads TGCGCCAGCAGCCAAGACTGGGGGGACCAGGGCCAGCCCCAGCATTTT. It encodes CASSQDWGDQGQPQHF.

CDR3 loop: CASRINGGALYEQYF. CDR3 coding DNA: TGCGCCAGCAGAATAAACGGGGGCGCCCTCTACGAGCAGTACTTC. This chain joins TRBV5-1 and TRBJ2-7; the D call may be TRBD1 or TRBD2 (6 bases each). The CDR3 consists of 15 residues. Germline V CDR1 and CDR2: SGHRS, YFSETQ. V was clipped by 5 bases and J by 3 bases, with 18 bases between them.

This chain connects TRBV4-3 to TRBJ2-5; 9 nucleotides match TRBD2. Germline V gene data show CDR1 as LGHNA and CDR2 as YSLEER. The CDR3 is made up of 15 amino acids. The junction had 0 bases not matched to a gene; V was cut back by 0 bases and J by 1 base. The CDR3 DNA follows: TGCGCCAGCAGCCAAGAGCGGGGGGGCCAAGAGACCCAGTACTTC. Protein sequence: CASSQERGGQETQYF.

This chain links TRBV6-5 with TRBJ1-4; perhaps TRBD1 as D (6 bases). CDR1 MNHEY and CDR2 SVGAGI come from the germline V gene. V lost 0 bases and J 7 bases, leaving 18 bases between the germline ends. The CDR3 has 17 amino acids. The DNA for the CDR3 is TGTGCCAGCAGTTACTCGTTTGGTGCAGGGGTAACTGAAAAACTGTTTTTT. This translates into CASSYSFGAGVTEKLFF.

As concerns this clonotype: At one boundary the junction diverges from the germline segment, which might be a read error. The V and J genes are TRBV4-3 and TRBJ2-3, with 8 bases matching TRBD2. The CDR3 covers 18 residues. The germline CDR1 and CDR2 sequences are LGHNA and YSLEER. This chain's CDR3 is CASRQERGAGGWSDTQYF. DNA of the CDR3: TGCGCCAGCAGGCAAGAACGCGGGGCGGGGGGTTGGTCGGATACGCAGTATTTT.

This clonotype was seen a few times. This chain connects TRBV5-1 to TRBJ2-2, with D uncertain. CDR3 size: 15 residues. The V gene's germline CDR1 is SGHRS and CDR2 YFSETQ. Trimming removed 1 base from V and 0 bases from J, with 7 bases in between. In DNA, the CDR3 is TGCGCCAGCAGCTTGACTCGAACGAACACCGGGGAGCTGTTTTTT. This encodes CASSLTRTNTGELFF.

V usage is TRBV14 and J usage is TRBJ2-3; a possible D gene is TRBD2 (6 bases). Germline assignment: CDR1 SGHDN and CDR2 FVKESK. This CDR3 spans 17 amino acids. V was pared by 0 bases and J by 3 bases, with 16 bases between. Written as DNA, the CDR3 is TGTGCCAGCAGCCAAGATTACCACGGGGGACCGACAGATACGCAGTATTTT. It translates to CASSQDYHGGPTDTQYF.

By share of the sample, this clonotype is medium-sized. V gene TRBV6-2 or TRBV6-3 combines with J gene TRBJ1-2; 7 bases fit TRBD1. V lost 6 bases and J lost 4; bases outside the gene matches: 5. This CDR3 is built from 13 residues. Germline CDR1 and CDR2: MNHEY and SVGEGT. DNA for the CDR3: TGTGCCAGCAGCGACACAGGGGTCTATGGCTACACCTTC. As protein: CASSDTGVYGYTF.